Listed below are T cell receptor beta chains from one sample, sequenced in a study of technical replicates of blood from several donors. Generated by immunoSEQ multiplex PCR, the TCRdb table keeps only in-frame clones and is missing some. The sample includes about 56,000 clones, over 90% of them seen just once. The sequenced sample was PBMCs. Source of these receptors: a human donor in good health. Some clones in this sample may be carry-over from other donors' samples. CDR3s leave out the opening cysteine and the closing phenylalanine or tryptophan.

cdr3_aa: ASSPGQGWDEKLF
j_call: TRBJ1-4
v_call: TRBV7-9

cdr3_aa: ASSPGEGYEQY
j_call: TRBJ2-7
v_call: TRBV5-5

cdr3_aa: ASSLGTRGTDTQY
j_call: TRBJ2-3
v_call: TRBV7-3

cdr3_aa: ASTMTGITDTQY
j_call: TRBJ2-3
v_call: TRBV25-1

cdr3_aa: ASSLAQGLDYGYT
j_call: TRBJ1-2
v_call: TRBV5-1

cdr3_aa: ASSNPRGSYNEQF
j_call: TRBJ2-1
v_call: TRBV5-4

cdr3_aa: ASSQSEQSQGYT
j_call: TRBJ1-2
v_call: TRBV23-1

cdr3_aa: ASTRDLAGGSNEQF
j_call: TRBJ2-1
v_call: TRBV4-2

cdr3_aa: ASSPTGSGEAF
j_call: TRBJ1-1
v_call: TRBV7-9

cdr3_aa: ASSPRSSGTYNEQF
j_call: TRBJ2-1
v_call: TRBV7-9

cdr3_aa: ASSYGRGPAKNIQY
j_call: TRBJ2-4
v_call: TRBV6-5

cdr3_aa: ASSPFDRLADTGELF
j_call: TRBJ2-2
v_call: TRBV18

cdr3_aa: ASSQEGRGEKLF
j_call: TRBJ1-4
v_call: TRBV4-3

cdr3_aa: ASSENSSGELF
j_call: TRBJ2-2
v_call: TRBV6-1

cdr3_aa: ASIQGQGRTEAF
j_call: TRBJ1-1
v_call: TRBV27

cdr3_aa: ASSLAGTQYTEAF
j_call: TRBJ1-1
v_call: TRBV5-4

cdr3_aa: ASSPGQGAINEQF
j_call: TRBJ2-1
v_call: TRBV5-8

cdr3_aa: ASSQGEETQY
j_call: TRBJ2-5
v_call: TRBV7-8

cdr3_aa: ASSLDVAYSNQPQH
j_call: TRBJ1-5
v_call: TRBV11-3

cdr3_aa: ASSLLLTGNTEAF
j_call: TRBJ1-1
v_call: TRBV18

cdr3_aa: AGGRQGNNSPLH
j_call: TRBJ1-6
v_call: TRBV30

cdr3_aa: ASSSITSGRHNEQF
j_call: TRBJ2-1
v_call: TRBV12-1

cdr3_aa: ASSILQGNTEAF
j_call: TRBJ1-1
v_call: TRBV5-1

cdr3_aa: ASSLGLRDSYNEQF
j_call: TRBJ2-1
v_call: TRBV11-2

cdr3_aa: ASSMETGFGNQPQH
j_call: TRBJ1-5
v_call: TRBV18

cdr3_aa: ASSLQPSSSYNEQF
j_call: TRBJ2-1
v_call: TRBV7-3

cdr3_aa: ASSPGDRVTDTQY
j_call: TRBJ2-3
v_call: TRBV6-6

cdr3_aa: AWSGISNTEAF
j_call: TRBJ1-1
v_call: TRBV30

cdr3_aa: ASSHKIGGGNNEKLF
j_call: TRBJ1-4
v_call: TRBV2

cdr3_aa: ASSPTSIGAGTQY
j_call: TRBJ2-3
v_call: TRBV5-6

cdr3_aa: ASSINGVGGKNIQY
j_call: TRBJ2-4
v_call: TRBV13

cdr3_aa: ASSLAADRQETQY
j_call: TRBJ2-5
v_call: TRBV5-6

cdr3_aa: ASSQDHPGGSYEQY
j_call: TRBJ2-7
v_call: TRBV4-2

cdr3_aa: ASSGGTSGTINEQF
j_call: TRBJ2-1
v_call: TRBV2

cdr3_aa: SVCNRLSTDTQY
j_call: TRBJ2-3
v_call: TRBV29-1

cdr3_aa: ASSQKWTSGGEAQF
j_call: TRBJ2-1
v_call: TRBV4-1

cdr3_aa: ASSPTGAPLVEQF
j_call: TRBJ2-1
v_call: TRBV18

cdr3_aa: ASSPGRDEQY
j_call: TRBJ2-7
v_call: TRBV18

cdr3_aa: ASSQTLFSYEQY
j_call: TRBJ2-7
v_call: TRBV4-1

cdr3_aa: ATMTKTGATYNSPLH
j_call: TRBJ1-6
v_call: TRBV28

cdr3_aa: ASSLTGGYNEQF
j_call: TRBJ2-1
v_call: TRBV5-1

cdr3_aa: ASSDSRGIYGYT
j_call: TRBJ1-2
v_call: TRBV6-4

cdr3_aa: ASSPEGSTDTQY
j_call: TRBJ2-3
v_call: TRBV5-1

cdr3_aa: ASSVTGRTGELF
j_call: TRBJ2-2
v_call: TRBV9

cdr3_aa: ASSAGQGKGEQY
j_call: TRBJ2-7
v_call: TRBV9

cdr3_aa: ASSPQSHTDTQY
j_call: TRBJ2-3
v_call: TRBV5-1

cdr3_aa: ASSSTSGAKFTDTQY
j_call: TRBJ2-3
v_call: TRBV5-1

cdr3_aa: ASSARTANYGYT
j_call: TRBJ1-2
v_call: TRBV2

cdr3_aa: ASTMGRTGIYEQY
j_call: TRBJ2-7
v_call: TRBV2